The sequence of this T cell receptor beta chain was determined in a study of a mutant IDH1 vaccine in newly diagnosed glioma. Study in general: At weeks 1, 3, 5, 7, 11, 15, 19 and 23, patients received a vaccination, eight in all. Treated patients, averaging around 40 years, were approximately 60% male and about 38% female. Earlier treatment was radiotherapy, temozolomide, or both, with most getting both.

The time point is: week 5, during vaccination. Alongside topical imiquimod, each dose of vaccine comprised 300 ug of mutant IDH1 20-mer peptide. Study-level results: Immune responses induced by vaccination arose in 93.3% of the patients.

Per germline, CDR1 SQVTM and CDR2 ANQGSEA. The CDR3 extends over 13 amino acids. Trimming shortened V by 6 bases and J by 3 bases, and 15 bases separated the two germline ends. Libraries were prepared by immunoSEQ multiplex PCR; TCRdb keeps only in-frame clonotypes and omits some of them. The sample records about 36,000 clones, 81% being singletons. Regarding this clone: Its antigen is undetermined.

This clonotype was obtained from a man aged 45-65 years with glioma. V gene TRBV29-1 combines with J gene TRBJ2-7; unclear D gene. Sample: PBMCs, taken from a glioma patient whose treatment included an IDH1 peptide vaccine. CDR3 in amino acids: CSVLTDGVYEQYF. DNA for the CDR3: TGCAGCGTCCTAACGGATGGGGTCTACGAGCAGTACTTC.